The 28 T cell receptor beta chains below come from one sample, sequenced in a study of a mutant IDH1 vaccine in newly diagnosed glioma. The data were produced by immunoSEQ multiplex PCR, yet TCRdb's version contains in-frame clones alone and is incomplete. This table holds about 24,000 clones, 90% to 95% found once. Sample time point: baseline, week 1 (first vaccination visit). Treatment: pre-vaccination baseline after standard-of-care therapy. Material: PBMCs, obtained from a glioma patient treated with radiotherapy, temozolomide or both. All receptors derive from a man aged 25 to 40 with glioma.

The gene calls are TRBV7-2 and TRBJ2-7; 8 nucleotides line up with TRBD1. The CDR3 totals 15 residues. The germline gives CDR1 SGHTA, CDR2 FQGNSA. After removal of 5 bases from V and 3 bases from J, the junction contained 9 bases not matched to a gene. The CDR3 here is CASSSQTGESYEQYF. The DNA for the CDR3 is TGTGCCAGCAGCAGCCAGACAGGGGAGAGCTACGAGCAGTACTTC.

The chain employs TRBV7-9 and TRBJ2-5; 7 nucleotides align to TRBD2. CDR1 is SEHNR, CDR2 FQNEAQ, per germline (reference sequence). The V and J ends lost 1 base and 3 bases, in that order; junction bases with no gene match: 2. This CDR3 is built from 14 residues. DNA of the CDR3: TGTGCCAGCAGCTTAGTTCGGGGGGAAGAGACCCAGTACTTC. It yields the protein CASSLVRGEETQYF.

CDR3: CAISESGRDRGTNEQFF. CDR3 in DNA: TGTGCCATCAGTGAGTCAGGGCGGGACAGGGGGACCAATGAGCAGTTCTTC. The rearrangement uses TRBV10-3 and TRBJ2-1, with 11 bases aligning to TRBD1. The ends lost 0 bases at V and 6 bases at J; junction bases unmatched: 7. Germline CDR1 ENHRY, CDR2 SYGVKD. This CDR3 spans 17 amino acids.

The chain combines TRBV2 with TRBJ2-7; D gene uncertain. The CDR3 covers 13 residues. The germline V gene encodes CDR1 SNHLY and CDR2 FYNNEI. Trimming took off 4 bases at V and 4 bases at J, with 11 bases between the two ends. The CDR3 protein is CASSVIRDYEQYF. The DNA for the CDR3 is TGTGCCAGCAGTGTCATCAGAGATTACGAGCAGTACTTC.

This chain links TRBV5-1 with TRBJ2-5, with TRBD2 identical over 7 bases. With 4 bases clipped from V and 5 bases from J, the junction kept 8 bases outside the gene matches. CDR3 length: 14 residues. Germline lookup yields CDR1 SGHRS and CDR2 YFSETQ. The chain's CDR3 is CASSPPGGSETQYF. CDR3 nucleotide sequence: TGCGCCAGCAGCCCTCCCGGGGGGTCGGAGACCCAGTACTTC.

V is TRBV6-6 and J is TRBJ2-7; 10 bases are shared with TRBD1. The CDR3 has 12 residues. CDR1 and CDR2 (germline): MNHNY, SVGAGI (reference sequence). Losses at the gene ends were 11 bases for V and 5 bases for J; bases not matched to a gene: 6. CDR3 bases: TGTGCCTCCCGGGACAGGGGCCACGAGCAGTACTTC. Amino acid sequence: CASRDRGHEQYF.

The chain is built from TRBV5-1 and TRBJ2-3; 7 nucleotides match TRBD2. Germline lookup yields CDR1 SGHRS and CDR2 YFSETQ. V lost 0 bases and J lost 0; bases outside the gene matches: 16. This CDR3 spans 20 amino acids. CDR3 sequence (DNA): TGCGCCAGCAGCTTGGTACCCCTCCTTAGCGGGCTATCTAGCACAGATACGCAGTATTTT. As protein: CASSLVPLLSGLSSTDTQYF.

The chain carries TRBV6-5 and TRBJ1-2, with a tentative D call TRBD1 (6 bases). CDR3 length: 15 residues. V lost 3 bases and J 0 bases, leaving 11 bases between the germline ends. Per the germline V gene, CDR1 is MNHEY and CDR2 is SVGAGI. The CDR3 loop is CASSYRGGSNYGYTF. In DNA form, the CDR3 reads TGTGCCAGCAGTTATCGGGGGGGCTCTAACTATGGCTACACCTTC.

The chain uses TRBV11-2 and TRBJ1-2; the D is unclear. The CDR3 is 15 amino acids. The germline V gene has CDR1 SGHAT and CDR2 FQNNGV. V shed 5 bases and J shed 0 bases, with 13 bases lying between them. The CDR3 region has the DNA TGTGCCAGCAGCCTTTCTGGAGTTACTAACTATGGCTACACCTTC. Amino acids: CASSLSGVTNYGYTF.

Details on this clone: The junction shows a germline mismatch at one end, possibly a read error. In DNA form, the CDR3 reads TGTGCCAGCAGTTTGGCCATAGGCGGGAACACCGGGGAGCTGTTTTTT. Its translation: CASSLAIGGNTGELFF. This chain joins TRBV5-4 and TRBJ2-2; the D is unclear. The CDR3 loop spans 16 amino acids. Germline V gives CDR1 SGHNT, CDR2 YYREEE (reference sequence).

CDR3 region: CASSLDLYEQYF. CDR3 DNA: TGTGCCAGCAGCTTAGACCTCTACGAGCAGTACTTC. This chain connects TRBV7-9 to TRBJ2-7; no clear D gene. The CDR3 totals 12 residues. Germline lookup yields CDR1 SEHNR and CDR2 FQNEAQ (reference sequence). Trimming removed 1 base at V and 3 bases at J, with 4 bases between.

The rearrangement joins TRBV11-2 to TRBJ1-4; tentative D call: TRBD1 (6 bases). Trimming pared 4 bases from V and 8 bases from J, leaving 20 bases between. There are 16 residues in the CDR3. The germline V gene encodes CDR1 SGHAT and CDR2 FQNNGV. The CDR3 region is CASSYLGGGRREKLFF. The CDR3 DNA reads TGTGCCAGCAGCTACCTTGGGGGGGGGCGCCGGGAAAAACTGTTTTTT.

Regarding this clone: Distinct nucleotide sequences in the sample also encode this CDR3. The V call is TRBV5-1, the J call TRBJ2-3; D uncertain. This CDR3 has 13 amino acids. Germline assignment: CDR1 SGHRS and CDR2 YFSETQ. The germline V and J ends were trimmed by 3 bases and 3 bases, with 8 bases remaining between them. The CDR3 is CASSSSPTDTQYF. CDR3 in DNA: TGCGCCAGCAGCTCGAGCCCTACAGATACGCAGTATTTT. Supplemented by reference TRBV5-1 and TRBJ2-3, the full variable domain reads KAGVTQTPRYLIKTRGQQVTLSCSPISGHRSVSWYQQTPGQGLQFLFEYFSETQRNKGNFPGRFSGRQFSNSRSEMNVSTLELGDSALYLCASSSSPTDTQYFGPGTRLTVL.

The CDR3 sequence is CASTRGTEAFF. Here the CDR3 DNA reads TGCGCCAGCACCCGGGGCACTGAAGCTTTCTTT. This chain links TRBV5-1 with TRBJ1-1; D gene unclear. CDR1 is SGHRS and CDR2 is YFSETQ in the germline V gene. The CDR3 runs 11 residues. The V gene lost 6 bases and the J gene lost 4 bases, with 7 bases spanning the gap.

The V gene is TRBV5-1, the J gene TRBJ2-1; D is uncertain. Trimming took off 5 bases at V and 0 bases at J, with 12 bases between the two ends. CDR1 SGHRS and CDR2 YFSETQ come from the germline V gene. The CDR3 has 15 residues. This CDR3 is CASSLNPSSYNEQFF. For the CDR3, the DNA is TGCGCCAGCAGTTTGAACCCTAGCTCCTACAATGAGCAGTTCTTC. The entire variable domain, with the rest obtained from reference TRBV5-1 and TRBJ2-1, is as follows: KAGVTQTPRYLIKTRGQQVTLSCSPISGHRSVSWYQQTPGQGLQFLFEYFSETQRNKGNFPGRFSGRQFSNSRSEMNVSTLELGDSALYLCASSLNPSSYNEQFFGPGTRLTVL.

The rearrangement uses TRBV7-9 and TRBJ2-1, with a weak D call TRBD2 (6 bases). The ends were cut back, 2 bases at V and 10 bases at J, with 9 bases in the middle. Germline V gene lookup returns CDR1 SEHNR and CDR2 FQNEAQ (reference sequence). The CDR3 sequence is 12 residues long. This chain's CDR3 is CASSLQGGEQFF. The CDR3 coding sequence is TGTGCCAGCAGCTTACAGGGAGGCGAGCAGTTCTTC.

The chain couples TRBV7-2 to TRBJ2-1, with 10 bases fitting TRBD2. Germline V gene sequence: CDR1 SGHTA, CDR2 FQGNSA. V shed 7 bases and J 4 bases; nucleotides not matched to a gene: 7. The length of the CDR3 is 15 residues. The CDR3 loop is CASTRTSGLYNEQFF. The CDR3 bases are TGTGCCAGCACCCGGACTAGCGGACTTTACAATGAGCAGTTCTTC.

This clone came up once. V usage is TRBV27 and J usage is TRBJ2-7; maybe TRBD2 (6 bases). The V and J ends lost 3 bases and 3 bases respectively, with 9 bases between them. CDR3 length: 13 residues. Germline CDR1 reads MNHEY; CDR2 reads SMNVEV (reference sequence). The CDR3 sequence is CASSLGLFYEQYF. CDR3 nucleotide sequence: TGTGCCAGCAGTTTGGGACTCTTCTACGAGCAGTACTTC.

A few counts support this clone. Other DNA sequences from this sample encode an identical CDR3 as well. This chain links TRBV7-2 with TRBJ1-2, with 8 positions matching TRBD1. Germline assignment: CDR1 SGHTA and CDR2 FQGNSA. Unmatched junction bases numbered 2, after V lost 4 bases and J lost 4 bases. The CDR3 spans 13 residues. The CDR3 reads CASSSGQGYGYTF. CDR3 coding DNA: TGTGCCAGCAGCTCCGGACAGGGCTATGGCTACACCTTC.

CDR3 sequence (DNA): TGTGCCAGCTCATCAAGGACTAGCACCGAGACCCAGTACTTC. Translated: CASSSRTSTETQYF. The V and J genes are TRBV18 and TRBJ2-5, with TRBD2 identical over 8 bases. From germline, CDR1 is KGHSH and CDR2 LQKENI. The CDR3 extends over 14 amino acids. V was pared by 5 bases and J by 5 bases, with 7 bases of the junction left unmatched.

This sequence joins TRBV4-1 and TRBJ2-3; D is perhaps TRBD2 (6 bases). Trimming left V 0 bases short and J 3 bases short, with 16 bases between. The CDR3 loop spans 17 amino acids. The V gene's germline CDR1 is MGHRA and CDR2 YSYEKL. The CDR3 nucleotides read TGCGCCAGCAGCCAAGATGGAGGGCCAGGGCGGACAGATACGCAGTATTTT. It encodes CASSQDGGPGRTDTQYF.

This clone occurred once. V is TRBV5-6 and J is TRBJ2-3; TRBD2 matches at 9 bases. This CDR3 has 16 residues. J lost 1 base, V lost 8 bases, and 11 bases had no gene match. Germline loops: CDR1 SGHDT, CDR2 YYEEEE. The CDR3 is CASPLGQREGTDTQYF. For the CDR3, the DNA is TGTGCCAGTCCCCTTGGCCAGCGGGAGGGCACAGATACGCAGTATTTT.

The chain joins TRBV15 to TRBJ2-7; D is possibly TRBD2 (5 bases). Germline-derived CDR1 and CDR2 are LNHNV and YYDKDF (reference sequence). This CDR3 region has 15 residues. Trimming took 3 bases from V and 1 from J, leaving 13 bases between them. CDR3 sequence: CATSRHITSSYEQYF. The CDR3 DNA sequence: TGTGCCACCAGCAGGCACATAACTAGTTCCTACGAGCAGTACTTC.

The rearrangement links TRBV30 to TRBJ2-7; weak D call: TRBD1 (5 bases). The CDR3 has 13 amino acids. V was clipped by 4 bases and J by 3 bases, with 13 bases between them. Germline V gene lookup returns CDR1 GTSNPN and CDR2 SVGIG (reference sequence). Here the CDR3 DNA reads TGTGCCTGGACCAGCGAAGGGGACTACGAGCAGTACTTC. The encoded protein is CAWTSEGDYEQYF. The whole variable domain, remainder taken from reference TRBV30 and TRBJ2-7, is SQTIHQWPATLVQPVGSPLSLECTVEGTSNPNLYWYRQAAGRGLQLLFYSVGIGQISSEVPQNLSASRPQDRQFILSSKKLLLSDSGFYLCAWTSEGDYEQYFGPGTRLTVT.

The rearrangement uses TRBV30 and TRBJ2-3; 11 bases fit TRBD2. Germline CDR1 is GTSNPN and CDR2 is SVGIG (reference sequence). The length of the CDR3 is 14 residues. The junction had 2 bases not matched to a gene; V was cut back by 3 bases and J by 3 bases. CDR3 coding DNA: TGTGCCTGGAGAACTAGCGGGAGTACAGATACGCAGTATTTT. Amino acid sequence: CAWRTSGSTDTQYF.

The chain combines TRBV19 with TRBJ2-5; D is undetermined. This CDR3 is 12 amino acids long. Germline CDR1 LNHDA, CDR2 SQIVND (reference sequence). Trimming stripped 3 bases from V and 0 bases from J, with 2 bases between. The CDR3 sequence: CASSMYQETQYF. CDR3 nucleotides: TGTGCCAGTAGTATGTACCAAGAGACCCAGTACTTC.

The chain is built from TRBV19 and TRBJ2-6; no firm D call. Germline values: CDR1 LNHDA, CDR2 SQIVND (reference sequence). V was trimmed by 8 bases and J by 2 bases, leaving 7 bases between them. The CDR3 is made up of 13 amino acids. The CDR3 sequence is CASGFAGANVLTF. Here the CDR3 DNA reads TGTGCCAGTGGTTTTGCTGGGGCCAACGTCCTGACTTTC.

Here the CDR3 reads CASSLEAGDGYNEQFF. The CDR3 DNA sequence: TGTGCCAGCAGCTTGGAGGCAGGGGACGGGTACAATGAGCAGTTCTTC. V gene TRBV5-6 combines with J gene TRBJ2-1, with D tentatively TRBD1 (6 bases). V gave up 0 bases and J gave up 4 bases, with 14 bases separating them. The CDR3 has 16 amino acids. Germline V CDR1 and CDR2: SGHDT, YYEEEE.